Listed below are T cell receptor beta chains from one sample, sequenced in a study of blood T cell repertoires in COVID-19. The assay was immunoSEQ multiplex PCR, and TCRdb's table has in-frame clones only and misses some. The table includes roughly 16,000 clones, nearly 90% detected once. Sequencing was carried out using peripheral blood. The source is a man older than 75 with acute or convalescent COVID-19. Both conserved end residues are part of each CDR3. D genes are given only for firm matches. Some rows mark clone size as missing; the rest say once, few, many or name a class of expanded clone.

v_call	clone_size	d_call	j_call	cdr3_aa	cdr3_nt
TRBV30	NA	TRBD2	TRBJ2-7	CAWSVRGSGSIYEQYF	TGTGCCTGGAGTGTACGGGGTAGCGGGAGTATCTACGAGCAGTACTTC
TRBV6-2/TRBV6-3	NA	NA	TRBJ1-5	CASSYSSLGGSVQPQHF	TGTGCCAGCAGTTATTCCTCGCTGGGAGGGTCTGTCCAGCCCCAGCATTTT
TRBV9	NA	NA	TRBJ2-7	CASSVGRESGYEQYF	TGTGCCAGCAGCGTGGGTAGGGAGTCAGGCTACGAGCAGTACTTC
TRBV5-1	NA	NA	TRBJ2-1	CASSWGTAYNEQFF	TGCGCCAGCAGCTGGGGGACTGCATACAATGAGCAGTTCTTC
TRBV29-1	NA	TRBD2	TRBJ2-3	CSVVGSGSRDTQYF	TGCAGCGTTGTTGGTAGCGGGAGTCGGGATACGCAGTATTTT
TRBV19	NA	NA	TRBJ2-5	CASSIQGITQETQYF	TGTGCCAGTAGTATCCAGGGGATTACTCAAGAGACCCAGTACTTC
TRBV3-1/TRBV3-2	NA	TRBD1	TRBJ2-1	CASSPGGTPDEQFF	TGTGCCAGCAGCCCAGGGGGAACTCCGGATGAGCAGTTCTTC
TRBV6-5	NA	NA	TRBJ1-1	CASSSTTREAFF	TGTGCCAGCAGTTCCACTACACGGGAAGCTTTCTTT
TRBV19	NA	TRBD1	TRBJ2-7	CASSITGGYEQYF	TGTGCCAGTAGTATAACAGGGGGCTACGAGCAGTACTTC
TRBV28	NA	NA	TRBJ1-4	CATQGPGESEKLFF	TGTGCCACCCAAGGCCCGGGGGAGAGTGAAAAACTGTTTTTT
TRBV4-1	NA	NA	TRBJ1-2	CASSQEYTGINYGYTF	TGCGCCAGCAGCCAAGAGTACACAGGGATAAACTATGGCTACACCTTC
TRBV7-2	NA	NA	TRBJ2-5	CASSLDSTSQGTQYF	TGTGCCAGCAGCTTAGATTCGACAAGTCAAGGGACCCAGTACTTC
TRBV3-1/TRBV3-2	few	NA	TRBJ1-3	CASSRTGDGNTIYF	TGTGCCAGCAGCCGAACAGGTGATGGAAACACCATATATTTT
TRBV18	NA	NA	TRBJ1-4	CASSTSGGNEKLFF	TGTGCCAGCTCAACCTCGGGGGGGAATGAAAAACTGTTTTTT
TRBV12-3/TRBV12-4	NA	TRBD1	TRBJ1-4	CASTRQGEEKLFF	TGTGCCAGCACAAGGCAGGGGGAAGAAAAACTGTTTTTT
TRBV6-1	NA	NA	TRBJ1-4	CASSEAGAGAEKLFF	TGTGCCAGCAGTGAAGCGGGGGCAGGGGCTGAAAAACTGTTTTTT
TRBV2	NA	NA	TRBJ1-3	CASSEALNTGNTIYF	TGTGCCAGCAGTGAAGCGCTAAATACTGGAAACACCATATATTTT
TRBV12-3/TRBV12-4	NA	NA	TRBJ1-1	CASNTGPAGAFF	TGTGCCAGCAACACGGGCCCCGCGGGGGCTTTCTTT
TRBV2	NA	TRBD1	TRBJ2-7	CAGSRDRNTYEQYF	TGTGCCGGTAGCCGGGACAGGAATACCTACGAGCAGTACTTC
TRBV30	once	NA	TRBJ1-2	CAWSVRGGIVRGYTF	TGTGCCTGGAGTGTACGGGGGGGAATCGTTCGCGGCTACACCTTC
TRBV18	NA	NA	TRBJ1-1	CASSGNRETEAFF	TGTGCCAGCTCGGGAAATAGGGAGACTGAAGCTTTCTTT
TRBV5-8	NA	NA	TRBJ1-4	CASSRRGIGEKLFF	TGTGCCAGCAGCCGAAGGGGCATTGGAGAAAAACTGTTTTTT
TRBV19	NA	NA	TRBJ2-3	CASSILQNTDTQYF	TGTGCCAGTAGTATTCTTCAGAACACAGATACGCAGTATTTT
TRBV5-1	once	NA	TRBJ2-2	CASSLEQQRLGAGELFF	TGCGCCAGCAGCTTGGAACAGCAAAGGTTAGGGGCCGGGGAGCTGTTTTTT
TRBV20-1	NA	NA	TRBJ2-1	CSASFNRDSYNEQFF	TGCAGTGCTAGTTTTAACAGGGACTCCTACAATGAGCAGTTCTTC
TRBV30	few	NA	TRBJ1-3	CAWSLTSGNTIYF	TGTGCCTGGAGTCTGACTTCTGGAAACACCATATATTTT
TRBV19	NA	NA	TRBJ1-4	CASSINRGEKLFF	TGTGCCAGTAGTATAAATAGGGGCGAAAAACTGTTTTTT
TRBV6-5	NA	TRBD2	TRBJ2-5	CASKLAGGSETQYF	TGTGCCAGCAAACTAGCGGGAGGTTCGGAGACCCAGTACTTC
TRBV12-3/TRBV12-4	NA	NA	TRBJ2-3	CASSLYFTDTQYF	TGTGCCAGCAGTTTATACTTTACAGATACGCAGTATTTT
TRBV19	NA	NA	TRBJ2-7	CASTKTGTTYEQYF	TGTGCCAGTACCAAGACGGGGACAACCTACGAGCAGTACTTC
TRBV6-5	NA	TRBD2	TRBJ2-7	CASSPGTSGRGEQYF	TGTGCCAGCAGCCCCGGGACTAGCGGGAGAGGCGAGCAGTACTTC
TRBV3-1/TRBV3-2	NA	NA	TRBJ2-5	CASSQSGRGDQETQYF	TGTGCCAGCAGCCAATCAGGGCGGGGTGACCAAGAGACCCAGTACTTC
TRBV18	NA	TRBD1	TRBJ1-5	CASSPPGQGNQPQHF	TGTGCCAGCTCACCACCAGGACAGGGCAATCAGCCCCAGCATTTT
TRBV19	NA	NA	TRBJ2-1	CASSIDTGRFEQFF	TGTGCCAGTAGTATAGACACGGGGAGGTTTGAGCAGTTCTTC
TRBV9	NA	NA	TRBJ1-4	CASSVGLMPPRLFF	TGTGCCAGCAGCGTAGGATTGATGCCGCCCCGGCTGTTTTTT
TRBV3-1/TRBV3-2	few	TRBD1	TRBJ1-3	CASSPTTGAGNTIYF	TGTGCCAGCAGCCCAACGACAGGGGCTGGAAACACCATATATTTT
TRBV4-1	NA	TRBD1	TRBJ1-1	CASSQAHQGASEAFF	TGCGCCAGCAGCCAAGCCCACCAGGGGGCGAGTGAAGCTTTCTTT
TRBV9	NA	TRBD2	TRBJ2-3	CASSVFEAGGYTQYF	TGTGCCAGCAGCGTATTCGAAGCGGGAGGGTATACGCAGTATTTT
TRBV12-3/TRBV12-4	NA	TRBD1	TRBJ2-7	CASSSDRTYEQYF	TGTGCCAGCAGCTCGGACAGGACCTACGAGCAGTACTTC
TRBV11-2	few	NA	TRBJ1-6	CASSLAGSYNSPLHF	TGTGCCAGCAGCTTAGCAGGCTCCTATAATTCACCCCTCCACTTT
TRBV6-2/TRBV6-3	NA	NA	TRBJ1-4	CASSPMTGSNEKLFF	TGTGCCAGCAGTCCCATGACCGGGAGTAATGAAAAACTGTTTTTT